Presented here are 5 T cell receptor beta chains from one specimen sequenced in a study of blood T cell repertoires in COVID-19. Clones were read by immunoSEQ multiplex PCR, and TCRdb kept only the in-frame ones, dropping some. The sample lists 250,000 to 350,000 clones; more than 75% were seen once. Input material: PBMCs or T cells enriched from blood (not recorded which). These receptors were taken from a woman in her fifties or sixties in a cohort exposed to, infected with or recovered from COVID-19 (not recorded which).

The CDR3 protein is CASRLGLAGVYEQYF. CDR3 nucleotide sequence: TGTGCCAGCAGACTAGGACTAGCGGGAGTCTACGAGCAGTACTTC. The rearrangement joins TRBV27 to TRBJ2-7, with TRBD2 matching 13 bases. Trimming at V came to 6 bases and at J to 3 bases, leaving 5 bases not matched to a gene. CDR1 is MNHEY, CDR2 SMNVEV, per germline (reference sequence). The CDR3 contains 15 residues.

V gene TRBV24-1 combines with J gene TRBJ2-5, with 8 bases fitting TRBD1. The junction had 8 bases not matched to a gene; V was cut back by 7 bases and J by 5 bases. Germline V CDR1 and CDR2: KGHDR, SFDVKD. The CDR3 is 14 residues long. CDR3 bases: TGTGCCACCAGGGAGGCAGGGGGCCTTGAGACCCAGTACTTC. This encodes CATREAGGLETQYF.

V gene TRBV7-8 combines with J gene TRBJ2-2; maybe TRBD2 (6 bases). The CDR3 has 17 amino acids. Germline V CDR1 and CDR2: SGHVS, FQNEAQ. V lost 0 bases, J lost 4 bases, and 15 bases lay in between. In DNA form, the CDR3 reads TGTGCCAGCAGCTTAGCTCGAGCGGGCTATTCCACCGGGGAGCTGTTTTTT. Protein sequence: CASSLARAGYSTGELFF.

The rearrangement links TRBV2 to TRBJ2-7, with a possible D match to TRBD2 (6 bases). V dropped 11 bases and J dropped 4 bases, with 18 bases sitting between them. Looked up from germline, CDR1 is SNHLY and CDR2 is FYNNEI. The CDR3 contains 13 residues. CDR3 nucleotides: TGTGCCTCCTACTGGGGAGGATCTTACGAGCAGTACTTC. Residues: CASYWGGSYEQYF.

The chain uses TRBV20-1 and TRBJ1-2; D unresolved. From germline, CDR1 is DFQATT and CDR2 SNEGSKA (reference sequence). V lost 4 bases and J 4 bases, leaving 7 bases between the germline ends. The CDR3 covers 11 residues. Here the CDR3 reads CSATDFYGYTF. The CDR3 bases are TGCAGTGCTACGGACTTCTATGGCTACACCTTC.